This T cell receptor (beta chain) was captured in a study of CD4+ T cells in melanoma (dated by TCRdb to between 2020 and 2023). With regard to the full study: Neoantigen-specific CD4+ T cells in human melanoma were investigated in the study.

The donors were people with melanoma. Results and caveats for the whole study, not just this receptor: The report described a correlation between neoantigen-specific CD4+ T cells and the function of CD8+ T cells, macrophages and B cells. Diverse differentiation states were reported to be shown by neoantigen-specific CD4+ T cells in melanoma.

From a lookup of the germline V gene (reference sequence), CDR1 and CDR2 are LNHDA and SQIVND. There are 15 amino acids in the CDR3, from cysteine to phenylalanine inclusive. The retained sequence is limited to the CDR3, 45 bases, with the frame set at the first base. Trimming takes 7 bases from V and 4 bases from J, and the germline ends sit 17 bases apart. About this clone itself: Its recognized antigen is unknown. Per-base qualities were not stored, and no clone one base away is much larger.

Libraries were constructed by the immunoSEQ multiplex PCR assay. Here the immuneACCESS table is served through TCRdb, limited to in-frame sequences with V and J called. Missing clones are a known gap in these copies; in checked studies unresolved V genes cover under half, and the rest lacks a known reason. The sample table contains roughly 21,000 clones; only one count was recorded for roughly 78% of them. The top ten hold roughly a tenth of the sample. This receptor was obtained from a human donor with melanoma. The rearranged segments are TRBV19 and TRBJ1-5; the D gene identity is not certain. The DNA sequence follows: TGTGCCAGTAAGGATGGGGTAGAATGGAATCAGCCCCAGCATTTT. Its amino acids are CASKDGVEWNQPQHF.